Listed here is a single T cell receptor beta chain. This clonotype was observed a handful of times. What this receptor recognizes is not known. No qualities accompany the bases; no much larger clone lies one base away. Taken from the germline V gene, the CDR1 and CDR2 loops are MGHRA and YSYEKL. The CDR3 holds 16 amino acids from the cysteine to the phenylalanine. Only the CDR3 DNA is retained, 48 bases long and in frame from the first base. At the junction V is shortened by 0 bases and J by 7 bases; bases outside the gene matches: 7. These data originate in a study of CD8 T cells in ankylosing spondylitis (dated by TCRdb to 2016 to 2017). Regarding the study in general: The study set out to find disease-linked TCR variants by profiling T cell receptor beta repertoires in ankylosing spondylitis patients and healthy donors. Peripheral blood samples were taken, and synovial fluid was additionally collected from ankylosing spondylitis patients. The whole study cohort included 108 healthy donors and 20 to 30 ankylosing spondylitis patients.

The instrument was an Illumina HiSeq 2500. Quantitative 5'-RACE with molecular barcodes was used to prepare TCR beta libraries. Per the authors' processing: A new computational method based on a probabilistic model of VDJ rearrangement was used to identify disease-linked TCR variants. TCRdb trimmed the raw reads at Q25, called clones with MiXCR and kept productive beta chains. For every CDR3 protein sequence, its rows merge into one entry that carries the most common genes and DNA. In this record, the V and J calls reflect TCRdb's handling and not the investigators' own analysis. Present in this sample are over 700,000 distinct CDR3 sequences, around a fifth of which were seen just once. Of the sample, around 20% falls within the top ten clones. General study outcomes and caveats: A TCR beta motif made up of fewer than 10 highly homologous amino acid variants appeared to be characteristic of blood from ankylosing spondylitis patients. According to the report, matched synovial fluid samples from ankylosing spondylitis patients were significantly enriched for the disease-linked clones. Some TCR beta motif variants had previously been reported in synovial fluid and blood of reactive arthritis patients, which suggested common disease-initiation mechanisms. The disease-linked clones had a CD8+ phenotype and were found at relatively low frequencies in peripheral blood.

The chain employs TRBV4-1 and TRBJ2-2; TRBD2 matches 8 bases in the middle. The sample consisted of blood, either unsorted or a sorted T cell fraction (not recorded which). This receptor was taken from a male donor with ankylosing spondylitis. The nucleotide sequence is TGCGCCAGCAGCCAAGAAGGGACTAGTGAGGGCGGGGAGCTGTTTTTT. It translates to CASSQEGTSEGGELFF.